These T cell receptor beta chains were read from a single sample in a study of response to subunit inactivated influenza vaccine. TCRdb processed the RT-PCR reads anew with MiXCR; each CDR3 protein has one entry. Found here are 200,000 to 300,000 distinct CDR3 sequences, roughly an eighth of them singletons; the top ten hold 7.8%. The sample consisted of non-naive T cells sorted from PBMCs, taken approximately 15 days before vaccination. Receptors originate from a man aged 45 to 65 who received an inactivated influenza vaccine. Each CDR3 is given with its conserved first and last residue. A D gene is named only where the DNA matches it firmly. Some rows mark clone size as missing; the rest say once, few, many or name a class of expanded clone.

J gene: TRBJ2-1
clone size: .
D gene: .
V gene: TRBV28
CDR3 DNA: TGTGCCAGCAGTTTATTGTACGATGAGCAGTTCTTC
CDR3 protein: CASSLLYDEQFF

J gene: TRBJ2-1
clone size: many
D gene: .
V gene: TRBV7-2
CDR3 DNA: TGTGCCAGCGGCAGGGTTTTCCCTCTGAATGAGCAGTTCTTC
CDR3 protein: CASGRVFPLNEQFF

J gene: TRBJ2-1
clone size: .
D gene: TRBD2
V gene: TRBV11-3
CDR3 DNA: TGTGCCAGCAGCTTAGTGGGGGGGGGGCAGTTCTTC
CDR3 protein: CASSLVGGGQFF

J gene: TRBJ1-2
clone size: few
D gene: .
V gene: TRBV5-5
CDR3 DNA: TGTGCCAGCAGCTTGGGGGATCCAAGAGCTAACTATGGCTACACCTTC
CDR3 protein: CASSLGDPRANYGYTF

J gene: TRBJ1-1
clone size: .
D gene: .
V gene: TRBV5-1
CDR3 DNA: TGCGCCAGCAGCGTCGCGCCCGACAGGAGGAACACTGAAGCTTTCTTT
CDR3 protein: CASSVAPDRRNTEAFF

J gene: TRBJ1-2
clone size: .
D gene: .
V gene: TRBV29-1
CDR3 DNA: TGCAGCGTTAGGCCAACTTATGGCTACACCTTC
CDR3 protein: CSVRPTYGYTF

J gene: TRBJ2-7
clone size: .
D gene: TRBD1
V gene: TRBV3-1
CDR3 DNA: TGTGCCAGCAGCCAAGATCCCACCGGGACAGGGGGTACCTACGAGCAGTACTTC
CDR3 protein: CASSQDPTGTGGTYEQYF

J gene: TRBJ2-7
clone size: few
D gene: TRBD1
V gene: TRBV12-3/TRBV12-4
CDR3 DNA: TGTGCCAGCACTCTCACAGGGGGTCACTACGAGCAGTACTTC
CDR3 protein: CASTLTGGHYEQYF

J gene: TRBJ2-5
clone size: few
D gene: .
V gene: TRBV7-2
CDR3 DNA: TGTGCCAGCAGCTTAGTCGGGGGAAACAGGGGCCCAGAGACCCAGTACTTC
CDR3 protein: CASSLVGGNRGPETQYF

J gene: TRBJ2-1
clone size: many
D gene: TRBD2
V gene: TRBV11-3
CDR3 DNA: TGTGCCAGCAGCTCGCCCCCCCTCCCGGGAGGTCCCACCTCACGCTACAATGAGCAGTTCTTC
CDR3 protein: CASSSPPLPGGPTSRYNEQFF

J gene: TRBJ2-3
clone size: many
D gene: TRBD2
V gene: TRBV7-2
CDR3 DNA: TGTGCCAGCAGCTTAGTGGCGGGAGGGCCCTCAGATACGCAGTATTTT
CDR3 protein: CASSLVAGGPSDTQYF

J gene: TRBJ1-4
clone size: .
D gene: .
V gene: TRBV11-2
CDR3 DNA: TGTGCCAGCAGCTTAGGTCGGCATAATGAAAAACTGTTTTTT
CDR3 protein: CASSLGRHNEKLFF

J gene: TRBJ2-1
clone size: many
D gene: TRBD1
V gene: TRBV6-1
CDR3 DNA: TGTGCCAGCAGTGCAACGGGACAGGCCTTACCGCGGAAGCAGTTCTTC
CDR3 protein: CASSATGQALPRKQFF